This TCR beta chain was retrieved from a study of blood T cell repertoires in COVID-19. The wider study: Researchers got acute and convalescent COVID-19 samples from the United States, Italy and Spain. From T cells, B-cell-depleted T cells, or PBMCs came the material, which was cDNA or gDNA.

Original methodology: Counts of nucleated cells, estimated from reference gene primer amplification, were obtained. The protocol was immunoSEQ multiplex PCR, while the TCRdb copy is restricted to in-frame clones and leaves out a portion. D and trimming were read from the DNA, whereas the V and J calls and clone size are those reported in that table. The sample lists roughly 200,000 clones; nearly 90% were seen once. The J segment lost 3 bases and the V segment lost 2 bases, leaving 6 bases of the junction unmatched. Germline V gene sequence: CDR1 SGHNT, CDR2 YYREEE (reference sequence). This CDR3 has 16 residues.

This chain joins TRBV5-4 and TRBJ2-3, with 10 positions matching TRBD1. The sequence came from a man aged 50 or older with acute or convalescent COVID-19. The sequenced sample was peripheral blood. The CDR3 protein is CASSFGGGQGTDTQYF. In DNA form, the CDR3 reads TGTGCCAGCAGCTTTGGAGGGGGACAGGGGACAGATACGCAGTATTTT. Full variable domain (remainder filled in from reference TRBV5-4 and TRBJ2-3): ETGVTQSPTHLIKTRGQQVTLRCSSQSGHNTVSWYQQALGQGPQFIFQYYREEENGRGNFPPRFSGLQFPNYSSELNVNALELDDSALYLCASSFGGGQGTDTQYFGPGTRLTVL.